The rows below give T cell receptor beta chains drawn from one sample of a study of technical replicates of blood from a few donors. The protocol was immunoSEQ multiplex PCR, while the TCRdb copy is restricted to in-frame clones and leaves out a portion. The table lists approximately 76,000 clones, 86% of them singletons. Sequenced material: PBMCs. The receptors here all came from a human donor in good health. Some clones in this sample may be carry-over from other donors' samples. CDR3s include the opening cysteine and the closing phenylalanine or tryptophan. Each record gives: J gene, clone size, D gene, V gene, CDR3 protein, CDR3 DNA. The D gene is left open where the match is weak. Clone size appears in some rows only: once, few, many, or a class for an expanded clone.

J gene: TRBJ2-3
clone size: NA
D gene: NA
V gene: TRBV5-1
CDR3 protein: CASSLTRPVYTDTQYF
CDR3 DNA: TGCGCCAGCAGCTTGACTCGCCCTGTCTACACAGATACGCAGTATTTT

J gene: TRBJ1-2
clone size: NA
D gene: TRBD1
V gene: TRBV19
CDR3 protein: CASSQTGFHGYTF
CDR3 DNA: TGTGCCAGTAGCCAGACAGGGTTTCATGGCTACACCTTC

J gene: TRBJ2-4
clone size: NA
D gene: TRBD1
V gene: TRBV19
CDR3 protein: CASSTGTVLAKNIQYF
CDR3 DNA: TGTGCCAGTAGTACCGGGACAGTTCTAGCCAAAAACATTCAGTACTTC

J gene: TRBJ2-7
clone size: NA
D gene: NA
V gene: TRBV7-6
CDR3 protein: CASSLESSEISYEQYF
CDR3 DNA: TGTGCCAGCAGCTTAGAGTCTAGCGAGATCTCCTACGAGCAGTACTTC

J gene: TRBJ2-1
clone size: NA
D gene: NA
V gene: TRBV27
CDR3 protein: CASSLTWGDEQFF
CDR3 DNA: TGTGCCAGCAGTTTAACATGGGGGGATGAGCAGTTCTTC

J gene: TRBJ1-4
clone size: NA
D gene: TRBD1
V gene: TRBV7-9
CDR3 protein: CASSLVGGQGNEKLFF
CDR3 DNA: TGTGCCAGCAGCTTAGTGGGTGGACAGGGGAATGAAAAACTGTTTTTT

J gene: TRBJ1-1
clone size: NA
D gene: TRBD1
V gene: TRBV7-9
CDR3 protein: CASSFTGVNTEAFF
CDR3 DNA: TGTGCCAGCAGCTTTACAGGGGTGAACACTGAAGCTTTCTTT

J gene: TRBJ1-1
clone size: NA
D gene: TRBD1
V gene: TRBV9
CDR3 protein: CASSVEQGAKAFF
CDR3 DNA: TGTGCCAGCAGCGTAGAACAGGGGGCTAAAGCTTTCTTT

J gene: TRBJ1-6
clone size: NA
D gene: NA
V gene: TRBV5-4
CDR3 protein: CASSLGNQGNSPLHF
CDR3 DNA: TGTGCCAGCAGCTTGGGGAACCAGGGTAATTCACCCCTCCACTTT

J gene: TRBJ1-3
clone size: NA
D gene: NA
V gene: TRBV18
CDR3 protein: CASSQNRDTLNTIYF
CDR3 DNA: TGTGCCAGCTCACAAAACCGGGACACTTTAAACACCATATATTTT

J gene: TRBJ2-3
clone size: NA
D gene: NA
V gene: TRBV2
CDR3 protein: CASSFGDTQYF
CDR3 DNA: TGTGCCAGCAGTTTCGGAGATACGCAGTATTTT

J gene: TRBJ2-5
clone size: NA
D gene: TRBD2
V gene: TRBV6-6
CDR3 protein: CASSHGGRSGSQYF
CDR3 DNA: TGTGCCAGCAGCCACGGGGGCCGTAGCGGGAGTCAGTACTTC

J gene: TRBJ1-5
clone size: NA
D gene: NA
V gene: TRBV18
CDR3 protein: CASSVSEGEPQHF
CDR3 DNA: TGTGCCAGCTCAGTCTCAGAAGGGGAGCCCCAGCATTTT

J gene: TRBJ2-3
clone size: NA
D gene: NA
V gene: TRBV7-2
CDR3 protein: CASSLRPGSGDTQYF
CDR3 DNA: TGTGCCAGCAGCTTACGTCCAGGGTCCGGAGATACGCAGTATTTT

J gene: TRBJ2-6
clone size: few
D gene: TRBD1
V gene: TRBV18
CDR3 protein: CASSPWPDRAISGANVLTF
CDR3 DNA: TGTGCCAGCTCACCTTGGCCGGACAGGGCCATCTCTGGGGCCAACGTCCTGACTTTC

J gene: TRBJ1-1
clone size: NA
D gene: TRBD1
V gene: TRBV29-1
CDR3 protein: CSVEYRGNTEAFF
CDR3 DNA: TGCAGCGTTGAATACAGGGGCAACACTGAAGCTTTCTTT

J gene: TRBJ2-1
clone size: NA
D gene: NA
V gene: TRBV27
CDR3 protein: CASSLARAYNEQFF
CDR3 DNA: TGTGCCAGCAGTTTAGCGCGGGCCTACAATGAGCAGTTCTTC

J gene: TRBJ2-7
clone size: NA
D gene: TRBD2
V gene: TRBV27
CDR3 protein: CASSLTSGNSYEQYF
CDR3 DNA: TGTGCCAGCAGTTTGACTAGCGGGAACTCCTACGAGCAGTACTTC

J gene: TRBJ1-1
clone size: NA
D gene: NA
V gene: TRBV5-6
CDR3 protein: CASSLDHAKSTEAFF
CDR3 DNA: TGTGCCAGCAGCTTGGACCACGCCAAGAGCACTGAAGCTTTCTTT

J gene: TRBJ2-5
clone size: once
D gene: NA
V gene: TRBV11-2
CDR3 protein: CASSLVLFETQYF
CDR3 DNA: TGTGCCAGCAGCCTTGTACTATTTGAGACCCAGTACTTC

J gene: TRBJ1-4
clone size: NA
D gene: NA
V gene: TRBV12-5
CDR3 protein: CASGFSGAGQNEKLFF
CDR3 DNA: TGTGCTAGTGGTTTTTCTGGGGCGGGGCAGAATGAAAAACTGTTTTTT

J gene: TRBJ2-2
clone size: NA
D gene: NA
V gene: TRBV19
CDR3 protein: CASSPGRTGATGELFF
CDR3 DNA: TGTGCCAGTAGTCCTGGACGGACGGGAGCCACCGGGGAGCTGTTTTTT

J gene: TRBJ2-1
clone size: NA
D gene: TRBD2
V gene: TRBV11-2
CDR3 protein: CASSSSGSKSGEQFF
CDR3 DNA: TGTGCCAGCAGCTCTAGCGGGTCTAAATCTGGTGAGCAGTTCTTC